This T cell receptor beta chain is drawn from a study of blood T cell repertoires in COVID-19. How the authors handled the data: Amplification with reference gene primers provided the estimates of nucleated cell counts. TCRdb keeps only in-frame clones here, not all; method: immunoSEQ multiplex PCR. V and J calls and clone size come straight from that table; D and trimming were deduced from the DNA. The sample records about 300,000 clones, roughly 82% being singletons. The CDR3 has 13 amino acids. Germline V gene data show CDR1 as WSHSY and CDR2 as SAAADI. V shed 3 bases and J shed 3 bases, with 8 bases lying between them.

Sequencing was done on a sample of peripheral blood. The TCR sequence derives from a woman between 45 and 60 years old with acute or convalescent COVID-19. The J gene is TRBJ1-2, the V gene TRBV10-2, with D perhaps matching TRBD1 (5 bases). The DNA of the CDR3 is TGCGCCAGCAGTGAATCAGGGTACTATGGCTACACCTTC. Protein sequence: CASSESGYYGYTF.